The rows below give T cell receptor beta chains drawn from one sample of a study of Ad26.COV2.S vaccination and SARS-CoV-2 variants. The data were produced by immunoSEQ multiplex PCR, yet TCRdb's version contains in-frame clones alone and is incomplete. The sample carries under 150,000 clones, 86% recorded once. The sequences come from peripheral blood, collected after recovery from COVID-19. All receptors derive from a human donor who had recovered from COVID-19. The CDR3 runs from the conserved cysteine through the conserved F or W. A D gene is named only where the DNA matches it firmly. Clone size is shown for a subset of rows, as once, few, many or a class of expanded clone.

-,TRBD1,TRBJ2-7,TRBV7-9,CASSLIRGFLGQEAREQYF,TGTGCCAGCAGCTTAATTCGGGGATTTCTGGGACAGGAGGCGCGGGAGCAGTACTTC
-,-,TRBJ1-2,TRBV19,CASSIGSAYYGYTF,TGTGCCAGTAGTATAGGGTCAGCCTACTATGGCTACACCTTC
-,TRBD1,TRBJ2-7,TRBV6-5,CASTGTGFSYEQYF,TGTGCCAGCACCGGGACAGGCTTCTCCTACGAGCAGTACTTC
-,TRBD1,TRBJ1-1,TRBV5-1,CASSWLTGGTEAFF,TGCGCCAGCAGCTGGTTGACAGGGGGCACTGAAGCTTTCTTT
-,-,TRBJ1-4,TRBV18,CASSPKAGNNEKLFF,TGTGCCAGCTCACCCAAGGCGGGAAATAATGAAAAACTGTTTTTT
-,-,TRBJ1-3,TRBV3-1/TRBV3-2,CASSPQPHSGNTIYF,TGTGCCAGCAGTCCTCAACCTCACTCTGGAAACACCATATATTTT
-,-,TRBJ1-3,TRBV11-2,CASSLGSITGNTIYF,TGTGCCAGCAGCTTAGGTTCTATCACTGGAAACACCATATATTTT
once,-,TRBJ2-7,TRBV6-2/TRBV6-3,CASSPGGYEQYF,TGTGCCAGCAGTCCCGGGGGCTACGAGCAGTACTTC
-,TRBD1,TRBJ2-1,TRBV30,CAWSGGPYNEQFF,TGTGCCTGGTCAGGGGGTCCATACAATGAGCAGTTCTTC
-,-,TRBJ1-5,TRBV7-8,CASSPVAVGQPQHF,TGTGCCAGCAGCCCAGTGGCAGTAGGTCAGCCCCAGCATTTT
-,-,TRBJ1-2,TRBV28,CASSLSRDHYGYTF,TGTGCCAGCAGTTTATCCAGGGACCACTATGGCTACACCTTC
-,TRBD1,TRBJ2-3,TRBV28,CASSLNRDRGGTQYF,TGTGCCAGCAGTCTCAACCGGGACAGGGGCGGTACGCAGTATTTT
-,-,TRBJ1-2,TRBV4-3,CASSQDWESFLLDYGYTF,TGCGCCAGCAGCCAAGATTGGGAGTCCTTTCTCCTTGACTATGGCTACACCTTC
-,TRBD1,TRBJ2-7,TRBV5-5,CASSLGDRGYEQYF,TGTGCCAGCAGCTTGGGGGACAGGGGTTACGAGCAGTACTTC
-,-,TRBJ2-7,TRBV18,CASSPPAGEQYF,TGTGCCAGCTCACCACCGGCTGGGGAGCAGTACTTC
-,-,TRBJ1-2,TRBV3-1/TRBV3-2,CASSRSLEGYTF,TGTGCCAGCAGCCGGTCCCTCGAAGGCTACACCTTC
-,TRBD2,TRBJ2-7,TRBV28,CASSRGLVREQYF,TGTGCCAGCAGCAGAGGACTAGTTCGCGAGCAGTACTTC
few,-,TRBJ1-2,TRBV3-1/TRBV3-2,CASSQDVRSVGGGYTF,TGTGCCAGCAGCCAAGATGTCCGTAGTGTAGGTGGGGGCTACACCTTC
-,-,TRBJ2-1,TRBV19,CASSTTGGVHNEQFF,TGTGCCAGTAGTACTACAGGGGGGGTTCACAATGAGCAGTTCTTC
-,-,TRBJ2-2,TRBV7-6,CASSLGARRGTGELFF,TGTGCCAGCAGCTTAGGAGCACGGCGGGGCACCGGGGAGCTGTTTTTT
-,TRBD1,TRBJ2-1,TRBV5-1,CASRRQGSLVVDEQFF,TGCGCCAGCAGGAGACAGGGTTCTTTGGTTGTCGATGAGCAGTTCTTC
-,-,TRBJ2-3,TRBV6-1,CASSEFPKDTQYF,TGTGCCAGCAGTGAGTTCCCTAAAGATACGCAGTATTTT
-,TRBD1,TRBJ2-2,TRBV4-3,CASSQDRGLTNTGELFF,TGCGCCAGCAGCCAAGATAGGGGGCTGACGAACACCGGGGAGCTGTTTTTT
-,-,TRBJ1-1,TRBV28,CASSLGGGTAEAFF,TGTGCCAGCAGTCTCGGGGGGGGAACAGCTGAAGCTTTCTTT
-,-,TRBJ1-2,TRBV6-1,CASSERNYGYTF,TGTGCCAGCAGTGAAAGGAACTATGGCTACACCTTC
-,-,TRBJ1-3,TRBV19,CASTWTASGNTIYF,TGTGCCAGTACCTGGACGGCTTCTGGAAACACCATATATTTT
-,-,TRBJ2-2,TRBV14,CASSKGGTGELFF,TGTGCCAGCAGCAAAGGGGGGACCGGGGAGCTGTTTTTT
few,-,TRBJ2-7,TRBV4-3,CASSQRRGGSHEQYF,TGCGCCAGCAGCCAAAGAAGGGGGGGTAGCCACGAGCAGTACTTC
-,-,TRBJ1-1,TRBV12-5,CASGLGGAASEAFF,TGTGCTAGTGGTTTGGGGGGGGCCGCCAGTGAAGCTTTCTTT
-,-,TRBJ1-2,TRBV19,CASSPTDYGYTF,TGTGCCAGTAGTCCGACAGACTATGGCTACACCTTC
-,-,TRBJ1-2,TRBV6-6,CASSYRREGDYGYTF,TGTGCCAGCAGTTACCGCAGGGAAGGGGACTATGGCTACACCTTC
-,-,TRBJ2-3,TRBV2,CASSPTQTSSSTDTQYF,TGTGCCAGCAGCCCTACCCAGACATCGTCTAGCACAGATACGCAGTATTTT
few,-,TRBJ2-7,TRBV6-2/TRBV6-3,CASSFGTSVYEQYF,TGTGCCAGCAGTTTCGGGACAAGCGTCTACGAGCAGTACTTC
-,-,TRBJ1-2,TRBV6-5,CASSYWRDKSSYTF,TGTGCCAGCAGTTACTGGAGGGACAAGTCGAGCTACACCTTC
-,TRBD2,TRBJ2-7,TRBV19,CASSTGLALPREQYF,TGTGCCAGTAGTACGGGACTAGCCCTCCCGCGCGAGCAGTACTTC
-,-,TRBJ1-1,TRBV27,CASSSQADTEAFF,TGTGCCAGCAGTTCCCAGGCCGACACTGAAGCTTTCTTT
-,-,TRBJ2-1,TRBV29-1,CSIKGGARYNEQFF,TGCAGCATAAAAGGGGGGGCCAGGTACAATGAGCAGTTCTTC
once,-,TRBJ2-3,TRBV7-2,CASSLLTGQDTQYF,TGTGCCAGCAGCTTACTAACAGGGCAAGATACGCAGTATTTT
-,TRBD2,TRBJ2-7,TRBV7-7,CASSRLAGYEQYF,TGTGCTAGCAGCCGACTAGCGGGCTACGAGCAGTACTTC
-,-,TRBJ2-2,TRBV10-2,CASSETGPNTGELFF,TGCGCCAGCAGTGAGACGGGTCCGAACACCGGGGAGCTGTTTTTT
-,-,TRBJ1-1,TRBV24-1,CATSDYPGRAFF,TGTGCCACCAGTGATTACCCCGGTAGGGCTTTCTTT
-,-,TRBJ1-5,TRBV7-8,CASSLVGEDQPQHF,TGTGCCAGCAGCTTAGTGGGGGAAGATCAGCCCCAGCATTTT
-,-,TRBJ1-2,TRBV19,CASHHEGRDGYTF,TGTGCCAGTCACCACGAAGGGCGGGATGGCTACACCTTC
-,-,TRBJ1-2,TRBV29-1,CSAAREDNNYGYTF,TGCAGCGCCGCAAGGGAAGATAATAACTATGGCTACACCTTC
-,-,TRBJ1-6,TRBV4-1,CASSQDWTTDSPLHF,TGCGCCAGCAGCCAAGATTGGACAACGGATTCACCCCTCCACTTT
-,TRBD1,TRBJ2-7,TRBV28,CASSLPGGWSYEQYF,TGTGCCAGCAGTTTACCAGGGGGCTGGTCCTACGAGCAGTACTTC
-,-,TRBJ2-2,TRBV19,CASGGRGRSNGELFF,TGTGCCAGTGGGGGACGGGGGCGCTCAAACGGGGAGCTGTTTTTT
-,TRBD1,TRBJ2-7,TRBV5-6,CASSLWGQVRYEQYF,TGTGCCAGCAGCTTGTGGGGACAGGTCAGGTACGAGCAGTACTTC
-,TRBD2,TRBJ2-5,TRBV5-6,CASSSPGEGSRGTQYF,TGTGCCAGCAGCTCCCCCGGGGAGGGCTCCCGGGGGACCCAGTACTTC
few,TRBD1,TRBJ1-5,TRBV5-6,CASSQGGFGNQPQHF,TGTGCCAGCAGCCAAGGGGGCTTTGGCAATCAGCCCCAGCATTTT